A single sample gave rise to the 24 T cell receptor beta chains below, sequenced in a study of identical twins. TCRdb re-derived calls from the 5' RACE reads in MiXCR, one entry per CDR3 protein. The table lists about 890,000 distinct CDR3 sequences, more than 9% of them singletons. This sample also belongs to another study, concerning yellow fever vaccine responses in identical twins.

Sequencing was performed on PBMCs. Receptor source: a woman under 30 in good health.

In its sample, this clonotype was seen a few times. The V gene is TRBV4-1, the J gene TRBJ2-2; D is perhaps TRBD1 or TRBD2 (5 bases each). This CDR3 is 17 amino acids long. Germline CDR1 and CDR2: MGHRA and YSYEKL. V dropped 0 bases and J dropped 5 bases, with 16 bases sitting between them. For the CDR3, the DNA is TGCGCCAGCAGCCAAGATAGCGTGTATAGGGGAACCGGGGAGCTGTTTTTT. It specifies CASSQDSVYRGTGELFF.

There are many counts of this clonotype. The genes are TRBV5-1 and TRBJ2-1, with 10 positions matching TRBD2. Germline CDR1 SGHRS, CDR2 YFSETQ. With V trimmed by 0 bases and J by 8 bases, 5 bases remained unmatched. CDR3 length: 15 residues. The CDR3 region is CASSLEPSGSYEQFF. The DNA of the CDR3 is TGCGCCAGCAGCTTGGAGCCTAGCGGGAGCTATGAGCAGTTCTTC.

The CDR3 coding sequence is TGTGCCAGCAGCGAGCTTCAGGGATCCTACGAGCAGTACGTC. Translated, it gives CASSELQGSYEQYV. The chain joins TRBV2 to TRBJ2-7; D is perhaps TRBD1 (5 bases). With 6 bases removed from V and 1 base from J, the gap between germline ends came to 13 bases. This CDR3 region has 14 residues. The V gene's germline CDR1 is SNHLY and CDR2 FYNNEI.

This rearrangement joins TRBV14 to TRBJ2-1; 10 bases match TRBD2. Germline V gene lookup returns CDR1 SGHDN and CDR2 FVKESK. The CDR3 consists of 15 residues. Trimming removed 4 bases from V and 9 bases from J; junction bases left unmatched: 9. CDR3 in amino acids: CASSPASGSVLEQFF. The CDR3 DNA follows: TGTGCCAGCAGCCCGGCTAGCGGGAGCGTCCTTGAGCAGTTCTTC.

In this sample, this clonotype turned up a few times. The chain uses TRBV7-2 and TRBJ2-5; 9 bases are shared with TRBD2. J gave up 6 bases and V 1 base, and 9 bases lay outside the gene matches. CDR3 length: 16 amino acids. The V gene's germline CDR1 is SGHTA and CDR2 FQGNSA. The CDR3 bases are TGTGCCAGCAGCTTAGTGGCTAGCGGGGCGGTTAAGACCCAGTACTTC. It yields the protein CASSLVASGAVKTQYF.

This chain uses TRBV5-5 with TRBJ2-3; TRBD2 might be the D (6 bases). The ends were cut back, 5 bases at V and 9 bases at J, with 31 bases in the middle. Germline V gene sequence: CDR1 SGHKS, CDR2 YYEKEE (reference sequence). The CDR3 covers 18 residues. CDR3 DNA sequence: TGTGCCAGCAGAATCCCAAGGAAGGGAGAACCTTTTGCGGGAACGCAGTATTTT. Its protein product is CASRIPRKGEPFAGTQYF.

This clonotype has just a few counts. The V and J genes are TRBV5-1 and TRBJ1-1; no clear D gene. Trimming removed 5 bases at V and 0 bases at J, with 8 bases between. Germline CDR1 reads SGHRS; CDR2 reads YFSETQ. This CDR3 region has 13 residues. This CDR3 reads CASRIGMNTEAFF. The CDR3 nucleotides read TGCGCCAGCAGGATAGGGATGAACACTGAAGCTTTCTTT.

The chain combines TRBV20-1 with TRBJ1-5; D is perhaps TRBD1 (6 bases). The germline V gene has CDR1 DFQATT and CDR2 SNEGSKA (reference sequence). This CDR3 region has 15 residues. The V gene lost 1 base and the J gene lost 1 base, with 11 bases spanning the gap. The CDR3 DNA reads TGCAGTGCTAGAGCTACAGGGATCAGCAATCAGCCCCAGCATTTT. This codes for CSARATGISNQPQHF.

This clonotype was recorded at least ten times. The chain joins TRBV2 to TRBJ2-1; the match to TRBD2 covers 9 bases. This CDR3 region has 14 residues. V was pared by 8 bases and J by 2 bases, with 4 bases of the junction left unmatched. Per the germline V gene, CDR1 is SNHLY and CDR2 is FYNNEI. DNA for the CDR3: TGTGCCAGCGCCGGGACTAGCACCTACAATGAGCAGTTCTTC. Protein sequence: CASAGTSTYNEQFF.

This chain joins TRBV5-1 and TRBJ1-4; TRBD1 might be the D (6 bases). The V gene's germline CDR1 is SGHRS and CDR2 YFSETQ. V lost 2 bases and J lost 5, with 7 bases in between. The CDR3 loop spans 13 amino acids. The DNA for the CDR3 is TGCGCCAGCAGCTTTGGACAGAATGAAAAACTGTTTTTT. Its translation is CASSFGQNEKLFF.

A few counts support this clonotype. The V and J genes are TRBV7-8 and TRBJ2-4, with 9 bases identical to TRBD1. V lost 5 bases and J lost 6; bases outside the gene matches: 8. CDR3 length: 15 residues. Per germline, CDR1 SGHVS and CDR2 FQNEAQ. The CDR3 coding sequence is TGTGCCAGCAGCACTGTACAGGGGGCAGGAAACATTCAGTACTTC. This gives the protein CASSTVQGAGNIQYF.

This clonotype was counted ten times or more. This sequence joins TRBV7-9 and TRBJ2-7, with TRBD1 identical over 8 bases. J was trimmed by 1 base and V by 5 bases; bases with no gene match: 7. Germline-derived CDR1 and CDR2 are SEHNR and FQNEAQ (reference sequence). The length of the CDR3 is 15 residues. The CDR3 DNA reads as TGTGCCAGCAGCCTCCGGACAGGGAATTCCTACGAGCAGTACTTC. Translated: CASSLRTGNSYEQYF.

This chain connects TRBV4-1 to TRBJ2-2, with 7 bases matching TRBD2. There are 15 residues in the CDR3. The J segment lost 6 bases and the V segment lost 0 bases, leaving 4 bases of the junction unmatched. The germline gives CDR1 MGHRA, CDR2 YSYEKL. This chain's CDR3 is CASSQDRTSAGELFF. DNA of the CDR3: TGCGCCAGCAGCCAAGATAGGACTAGTGCCGGGGAGCTGTTTTTT.

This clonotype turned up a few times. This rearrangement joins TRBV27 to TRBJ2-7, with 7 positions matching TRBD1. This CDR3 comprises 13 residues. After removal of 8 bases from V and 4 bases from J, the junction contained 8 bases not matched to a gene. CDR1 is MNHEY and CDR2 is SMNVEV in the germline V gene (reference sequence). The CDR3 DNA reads TGTGCCAGCCGACGGACAGGACCTTACGAGCAGTACTTC. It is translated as CASRRTGPYEQYF.

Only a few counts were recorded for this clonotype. The DNA for the CDR3 is TGCGCCAGCAGTCGGACAGGGACCAGTAATCAGCCCCAGCATTTT. It codes for CASSRTGTSNQPQHF. The chain links TRBV5-1 to TRBJ1-5; 8 positions agree with TRBD1. Per germline, CDR1 SGHRS and CDR2 YFSETQ. Trimming cost V 5 bases and J 4 bases; bases outside gene matches: 8. The CDR3 spans 15 residues.

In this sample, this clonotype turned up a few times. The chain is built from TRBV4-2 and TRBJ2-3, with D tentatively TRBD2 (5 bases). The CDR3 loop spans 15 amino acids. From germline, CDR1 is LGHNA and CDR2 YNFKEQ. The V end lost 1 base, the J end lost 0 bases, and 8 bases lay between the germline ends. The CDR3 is CASSQVGISTDTQYF. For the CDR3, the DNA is TGTGCCAGCAGCCAAGTCGGGATAAGCACAGATACGCAGTATTTT.

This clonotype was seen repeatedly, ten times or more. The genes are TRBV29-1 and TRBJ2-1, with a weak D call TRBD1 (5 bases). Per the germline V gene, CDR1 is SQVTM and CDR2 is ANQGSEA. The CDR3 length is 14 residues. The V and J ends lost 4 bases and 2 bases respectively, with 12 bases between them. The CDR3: CSVGTGQPYNEQFF. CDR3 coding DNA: TGCAGCGTTGGTACCGGACAACCCTACAATGAGCAGTTCTTC.

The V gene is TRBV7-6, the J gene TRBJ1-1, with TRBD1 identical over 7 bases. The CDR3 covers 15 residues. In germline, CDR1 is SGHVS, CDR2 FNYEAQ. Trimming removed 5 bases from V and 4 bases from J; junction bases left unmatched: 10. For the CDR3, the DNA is TGTGCCAGCAGCCTAACACAGGGGCGCGTCACTGAAGCTTTCTTT. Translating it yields CASSLTQGRVTEAFF.

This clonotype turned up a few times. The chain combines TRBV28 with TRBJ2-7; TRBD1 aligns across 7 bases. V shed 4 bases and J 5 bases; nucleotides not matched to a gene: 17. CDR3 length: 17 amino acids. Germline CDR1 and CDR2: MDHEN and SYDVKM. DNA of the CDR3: TGTGCCAGCAGTTCACCCCGCCGGGGACAGCCGAGGAACGAGCAGTACTTC. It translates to CASSSPRRGQPRNEQYF. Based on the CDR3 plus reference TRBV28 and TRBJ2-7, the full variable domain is DVKVTQSSRYLVKRTGEKVFLECVQDMDHENMFWYRQDPGLGLRLIYFSYDVKMKEKGDIPEGYSVSREKKERFSLILESASTNQTSMYLCASSSPRRGQPRNEQYFGPGTRLTVT.

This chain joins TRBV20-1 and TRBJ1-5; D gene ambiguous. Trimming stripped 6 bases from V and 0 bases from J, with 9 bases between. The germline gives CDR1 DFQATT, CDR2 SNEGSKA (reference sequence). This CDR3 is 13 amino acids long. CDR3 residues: CSAWEYSNQPQHF. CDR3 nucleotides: TGCAGTGCGTGGGAGTATAGCAATCAGCCCCAGCATTTT.

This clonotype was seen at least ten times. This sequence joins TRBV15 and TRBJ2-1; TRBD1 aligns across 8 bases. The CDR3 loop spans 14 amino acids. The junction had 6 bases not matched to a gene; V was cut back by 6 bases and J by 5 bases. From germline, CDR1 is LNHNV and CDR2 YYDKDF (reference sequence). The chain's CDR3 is CATRPTGVHNEQFF. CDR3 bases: TGTGCCACCAGGCCGACAGGGGTCCACAATGAGCAGTTCTTC.

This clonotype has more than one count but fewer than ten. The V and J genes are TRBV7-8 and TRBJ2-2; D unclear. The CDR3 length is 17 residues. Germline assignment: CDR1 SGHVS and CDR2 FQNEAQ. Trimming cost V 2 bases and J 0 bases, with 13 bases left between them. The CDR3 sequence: CASSLTPTLPNTGELFF. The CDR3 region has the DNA TGTGCCAGCAGCTTAACACCTACACTCCCGAACACCGGGGAGCTGTTTTTT.

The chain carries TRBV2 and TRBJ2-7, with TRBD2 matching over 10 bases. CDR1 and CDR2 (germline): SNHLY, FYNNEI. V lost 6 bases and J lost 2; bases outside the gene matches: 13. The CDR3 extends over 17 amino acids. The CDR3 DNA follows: TGTGCCAGCAGCCCCGTGGGGACAGCGGGAGGGCCCTACGAGCAGTACTTC. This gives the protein CASSPVGTAGGPYEQYF. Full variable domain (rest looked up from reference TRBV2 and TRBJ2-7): EPEVTQTPSHQVTQMGQEVILRCVPISNHLYFYWYRQILGQKVEFLVSFYNNEISEKSEIFDDQFSVERPDGSNFTLKIRSTKLEDSAMYFCASSPVGTAGGPYEQYFGPGTRLTVT.

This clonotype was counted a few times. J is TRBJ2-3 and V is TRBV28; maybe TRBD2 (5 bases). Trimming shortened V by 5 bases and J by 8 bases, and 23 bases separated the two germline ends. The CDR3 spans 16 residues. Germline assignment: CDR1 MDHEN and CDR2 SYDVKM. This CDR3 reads CASSRSSWTFRGTQYF. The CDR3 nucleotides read TGTGCCAGCAGTAGAAGTTCGTGGACCTTCCGGGGTACGCAGTATTTT. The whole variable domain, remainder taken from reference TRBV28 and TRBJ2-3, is DVKVTQSSRYLVKRTGEKVFLECVQDMDHENMFWYRQDPGLGLRLIYFSYDVKMKEKGDIPEGYSVSREKKERFSLILESASTNQTSMYLCASSRSSWTFRGTQYFGPGTRLTVL.